The next 19 T cell receptor beta chains were all read from a single sample in a study of blood T cell repertoires in COVID-19. Using immunoSEQ multiplex PCR, the repertoire was profiled, and TCRdb retains in-frame clones only, with some absent. The table records about 210,000 clones, around 84% of them present only once. Sequenced sample: peripheral blood. Source of these receptors: a man between 50 and 59 years old with active or convalescent COVID-19.

This clone was recorded only once. The rearrangement links TRBV10-2 to TRBJ2-5; tentatively, D is TRBD2 (6 bases). Trimming shortened V by 4 bases and J by 5 bases, and 14 bases separated the two germline ends. This CDR3 contains 14 residues. The germline CDR1 and CDR2 sequences are WSHSY and SAAADI. CDR3 amino acids: CASSGLGGAETQYF. The CDR3, as DNA: TGCGCCAGCAGTGGGCTGGGGGGAGCGGAGACCCAGTACTTC.

The chain employs TRBV2 and TRBJ2-3; the D gene is possibly TRBD1 (6 bases). Germline CDR1 is SNHLY and CDR2 is FYNNEI. This CDR3 comprises 15 residues. V was pared by 8 bases and J by 2 bases, with 17 bases between. CDR3 DNA sequence: TGTGCCAGCGCCATCGAAGGGGGTTTCACAGATACGCAGTATTTT. Encoded protein: CASAIEGGFTDTQYF. Variable domain in full (rest from reference TRBV2 and TRBJ2-3): EPEVTQTPSHQVTQMGQEVILRCVPISNHLYFYWYRQILGQKVEFLVSFYNNEISEKSEIFDDQFSVERPDGSNFTLKIRSTKLEDSAMYFCASAIEGGFTDTQYFGPGTRLTVL.

The J gene is TRBJ2-7, the V gene TRBV28; 10 bases fit TRBD1. Germline values: CDR1 MDHEN, CDR2 SYDVKM. The CDR3 has 15 amino acids. V shed 6 bases, J shed 5 bases, and the junction held 10 bases outside the gene matches. The CDR3 region has the DNA TGTGCCAGCAGGGGACAGGGGTGGTATATTGACGAGCAGTACTTC. Residues: CASRGQGWYIDEQYF.

This clone was observed once. V is TRBV25-1 and J is TRBJ2-5; a possible D gene is TRBD1 (5 bases). This CDR3 contains 13 residues. Germline lookup yields CDR1 MGHDK and CDR2 SYGVNS. Trimming shortened V by 5 bases and J by 7 bases, and 14 bases separated the two germline ends. The CDR3 DNA follows: TGTGCCAGCAGTTACGGTCCAGGGCGGACCCAGTACTTC. Translated: CASSYGPGRTQYF.

J is TRBJ2-3 and V is TRBV24-1; 7 nucleotides match TRBD1. Germline V gene lookup returns CDR1 KGHDR and CDR2 SFDVKD. The CDR3 extends over 16 amino acids. The trim removed 4 bases at V and 4 bases at J, leaving 10 bases unmatched. CDR3 nucleotide sequence: TGTGCCACCAGTGAACATGACAGGGTCGTCCCAGATACGCAGTATTTT. Protein product: CATSEHDRVVPDTQYF.

The chain combines TRBV6-2 or TRBV6-3 with TRBJ1-2, with 7 nucleotides matching TRBD1. Germline CDR1 and CDR2: MNHEY and SVGEGT. CDR3 length: 16 amino acids. Unmatched junction bases numbered 11, after V lost 6 bases and J lost 1 base. This CDR3 reads CASSLTGRPGNYGYTF. In nucleotides, the CDR3 is TGTGCCAGCAGCCTGACAGGGAGACCTGGTAACTATGGCTACACCTTC.

The J gene is TRBJ1-3, the V gene TRBV28, with a weak D call TRBD1 (6 bases). V was clipped by 5 bases and J by 4 bases, with 18 bases between them. The germline CDR1 and CDR2 sequences are MDHEN and SYDVKM. This CDR3 has 16 amino acids. The chain's CDR3 is CASSRHHPDRGNTIYF. The CDR3 DNA reads as TGTGCCAGCAGTCGGCACCACCCGGACAGAGGAAACACCATATATTTT.

This chain joins TRBV7-3 and TRBJ2-2, with TRBD2 identical over 8 bases. V trimming: 5 bases; J trimming: 1 base; junction bases outside the gene matches: 6. The CDR3 runs to 16 residues. Germline V CDR1 and CDR2: SGHTA, FQGTGA. CDR3: CASSKTGTRNTGELFF. The CDR3 DNA sequence: TGTGCCAGCAGCAAGACCGGGACTAGGAACACCGGGGAGCTGTTTTTT.

This clone has a single count. The chain is built from TRBV12-3 or TRBV12-4 and TRBJ2-7; D is undetermined. The length of the CDR3 is 12 residues. Trimming removed 6 bases from V and 9 bases from J, with 15 bases in between. CDR3 region: CASSDDTPGQYF. Written as DNA, the CDR3 is TGTGCCAGCAGCGACGACACGCCCGGGCAGTACTTC.

This clone was observed a handful of times. The chain recombines TRBV7-2 with TRBJ1-4, with a weak D call TRBD1 (6 bases). V lost 2 bases and J lost 8, with 18 bases in between. This CDR3 has 16 residues. Looked up from germline, CDR1 is SGHTA and CDR2 is FQGNSA. The CDR3 region is CASSLSGGAGGEKLFF. Written as DNA, the CDR3 is TGTGCCAGCAGCTTAAGCGGGGGGGCAGGTGGAGAAAAACTGTTTTTT.

Only a few counts were recorded for this clone. The chain joins TRBV5-1 to TRBJ1-6, with 8 bases aligning to TRBD1. Germline V gene sequence: CDR1 SGHRS, CDR2 YFSETQ. The CDR3 is 15 amino acids. The J segment lost 7 bases and the V segment lost 5 bases, leaving 8 bases of the junction unmatched. CDR3 nucleotide sequence: TGCGCCAGCAGTTCGACGGACAGGGAGAATTCACCCCTCCACTTT. This codes for CASSSTDRENSPLHF.

The rearrangement joins TRBV5-6 to TRBJ2-1; tentatively, D is TRBD1 (6 bases). Per the germline V gene, CDR1 is SGHDT and CDR2 is YYEEEE. V was pared by 3 bases and J by 3 bases, with 13 bases between. The CDR3 extends over 15 amino acids. The DNA for the CDR3 is TGTGCCAGCAGCTCCAGGGGTAGGGACTACAATGAGCAGTTCTTC. As protein: CASSSRGRDYNEQFF.

The chain joins TRBV27 to TRBJ2-7; 9 bases map to TRBD2. With V trimmed by 3 bases and J by 5 bases, 11 bases remained unmatched. Looked up from germline, CDR1 is MNHEY and CDR2 is SMNVEV (reference sequence). The CDR3 extends over 16 amino acids. In DNA form, the CDR3 reads TGTGCCAGCAGTTTCTCCGGCGGGAGGGCCGCCCACGAGCAGTACTTC. Translation gives CASSFSGGRAAHEQYF.

This rearrangement joins TRBV28 to TRBJ1-2; weak D call: TRBD1 (5 bases). CDR1 is MDHEN, CDR2 SYDVKM, per germline. The CDR3 has 19 amino acids. Trimming shortened V by 3 bases and J by 6 bases, and 29 bases separated the two germline ends. The CDR3 loop reads CASSFIAFVGGNVWDGYTF. The CDR3 bases are TGTGCCAGCAGTTTCATTGCGTTTGTGGGGGGAAATGTCTGGGATGGCTACACCTTC.

The chain carries TRBV27 and TRBJ2-1, with TRBD2 matching 7 bases. Germline V gene data show CDR1 as MNHEY and CDR2 as SMNVEV (reference sequence). J lost 0 bases, V lost 0 bases, and 2 bases had no gene match. The CDR3 sequence is 16 residues long. The CDR3: CASSLSLAPSYNEQFF. In nucleotides, the CDR3 is TGTGCCAGCAGTTTATCACTAGCGCCCTCCTACAATGAGCAGTTCTTC.

This clone was observed at least ten times. The rearrangement uses TRBV29-1 and TRBJ2-3; no firm D call. The CDR3 is 12 amino acids. CDR1 is SQVTM and CDR2 is ANQGSEA in the germline V gene. V lost 0 bases and J 3 bases, leaving 4 bases between the germline ends. DNA of the CDR3: TGCAGCGTTGAAGACCGGACAGATACGCAGTATTTT. It yields the protein CSVEDRTDTQYF.

This clone showed up just once. The gene calls are TRBV10-3 and TRBJ1-6; no firm D call. The CDR3 has 15 amino acids. V lost 0 bases to trimming and J lost 7 bases, with 10 bases between them. Germline CDR1 is ENHRY and CDR2 is SYGVKD. The CDR3 DNA follows: TGTGCCATCAGTGAGTCGGATAGACTCAATTCACCCCTCCACTTT. The encoded protein is CAISESDRLNSPLHF.

This clone showed up many times. The chain joins TRBV5-5 to TRBJ1-5; D gene unclear. V lost 4 bases and J 1 base, leaving 12 bases between the germline ends. Germline CDR1 and CDR2: SGHKS and YYEKEE (reference sequence). This CDR3 is 15 amino acids long. The CDR3 spells CASSPLAGSNQPQHF. In nucleotides, the CDR3 is TGTGCCAGCAGCCCACTGGCCGGGAGCAATCAGCCCCAGCATTTT.

The CDR3, as DNA: TGTGCCACCAGTGATCACAATAGCGGGGGGGCCTCGAATGAGCAGTTCTTC. It specifies CATSDHNSGGASNEQFF. The chain has TRBV24-1 and TRBJ2-1, with TRBD2 matching 11 bases. Germline values: CDR1 KGHDR, CDR2 SFDVKD. Trimming removed 3 bases from V and 7 bases from J; junction bases left unmatched: 10. This CDR3 comprises 17 residues.